This TCR beta chain is from a study of tumor-infiltrating lymphocytes in localized non-small cell lung cancer. Across the study: The cohort mixed smokers and never-smokers, several histologies, and some post-neoadjuvant-chemotherapy samples.

Germline V CDR1 and CDR2: SGHTA, FQGTGA. The CDR3 extends over 15 amino acids. With 4 bases clipped from V and 3 bases from J, the junction kept 5 bases outside the gene matches. Study findings and constraints: T-cell fraction did not differ between immunotypes IM1 and IM2.

Produced via immunoSEQ multiplex PCR; TCRdb's table is partial and in-frame only. The sample comprises approximately 10,000 clones, roughly 63% of which are singletons, and approximately 11% rests with the top ten. This clone was detected once. The antigen is unknown. The chain joins TRBV7-3 to TRBJ2-3; TRBD2 aligns across 9 bases. The sample was uninvolved lung tissue not adjacent to the tumor. This TCR derives from a human donor with non-small cell lung cancer. CDR3 residues: CASSSSGGITDTQYF. DNA for the CDR3: TGTGCCAGCAGCTCGAGCGGGGGGATTACAGATACGCAGTATTTT. Complete variable domain (other parts from reference TRBV7-3 and TRBJ2-3): GAGVSQTPSNKVTEKGKYVELRCDPISGHTALYWYRQSLGQGPEFLIYFQGTGAADDSGLPNDRFFAVRPEGSVSTLKIQRTERGDSAVYLCASSSSGGITDTQYFGPGTRLTVL.